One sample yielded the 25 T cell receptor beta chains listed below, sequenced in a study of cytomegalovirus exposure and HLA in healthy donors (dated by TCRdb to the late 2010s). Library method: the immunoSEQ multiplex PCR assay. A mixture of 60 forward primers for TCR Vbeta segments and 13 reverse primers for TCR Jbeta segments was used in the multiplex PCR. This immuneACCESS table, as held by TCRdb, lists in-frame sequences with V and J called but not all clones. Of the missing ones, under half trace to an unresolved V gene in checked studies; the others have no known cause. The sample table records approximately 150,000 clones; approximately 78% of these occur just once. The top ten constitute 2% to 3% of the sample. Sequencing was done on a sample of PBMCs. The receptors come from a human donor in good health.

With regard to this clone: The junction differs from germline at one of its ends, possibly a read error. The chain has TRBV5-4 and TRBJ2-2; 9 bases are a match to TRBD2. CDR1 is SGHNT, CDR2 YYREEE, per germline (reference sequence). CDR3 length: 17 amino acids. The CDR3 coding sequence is TGTGCCAGCAGCCCTAATCCTAGCGGGGAGAACTCCGGGGAGCTGTTTTTT. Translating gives CASSPNPSGENSGELFF.

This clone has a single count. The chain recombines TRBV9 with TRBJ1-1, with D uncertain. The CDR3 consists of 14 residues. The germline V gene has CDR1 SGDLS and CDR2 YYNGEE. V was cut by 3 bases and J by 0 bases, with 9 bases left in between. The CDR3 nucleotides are TGTGCCAGCAGCGCAACCCAGATGAACACTGAAGCTTTCTTT. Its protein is CASSATQMNTEAFF.

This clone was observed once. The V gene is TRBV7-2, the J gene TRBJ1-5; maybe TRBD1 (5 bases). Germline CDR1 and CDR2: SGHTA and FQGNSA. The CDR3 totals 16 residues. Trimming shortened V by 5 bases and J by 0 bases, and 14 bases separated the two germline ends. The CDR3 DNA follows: TGTGCCAGCAGCCTTCGGGGGGGTAATAGCAATCAGCCCCAGCATTTT. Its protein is CASSLRGGNSNQPQHF.

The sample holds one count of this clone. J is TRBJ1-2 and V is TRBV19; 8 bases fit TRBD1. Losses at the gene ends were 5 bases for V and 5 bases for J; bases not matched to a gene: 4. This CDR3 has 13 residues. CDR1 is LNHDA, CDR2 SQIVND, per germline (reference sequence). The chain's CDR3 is CASSPGTGYGYTF. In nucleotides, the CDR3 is TGTGCCAGTAGTCCCGGGACAGGTTATGGCTACACCTTC.

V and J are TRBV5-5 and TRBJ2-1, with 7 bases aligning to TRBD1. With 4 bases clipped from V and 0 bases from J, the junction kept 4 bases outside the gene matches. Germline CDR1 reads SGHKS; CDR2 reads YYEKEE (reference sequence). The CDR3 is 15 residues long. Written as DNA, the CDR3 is TGTGCCAGCAGCAGGGCAGGGGGCTCCTACAATGAGCAGTTCTTC. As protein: CASSRAGGSYNEQFF. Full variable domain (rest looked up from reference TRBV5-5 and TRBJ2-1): DAGVTQSPTHLIKTRGQQVTLRCSPISGHKSVSWYQQVLGQGPQFIFQYYEKEERGRGNFPDRFSARQFPNYSSELNVNALLLGDSALYLCASSRAGGSYNEQFFGPGTRLTVL.

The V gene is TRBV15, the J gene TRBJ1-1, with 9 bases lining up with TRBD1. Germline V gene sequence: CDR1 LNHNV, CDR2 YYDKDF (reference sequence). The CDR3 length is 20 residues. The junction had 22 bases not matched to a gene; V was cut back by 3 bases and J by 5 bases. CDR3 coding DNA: TGTGCCACCAGCAGGAACCGCCCAGAGGACAGGGGAGTGGGGGGGACTGAAGCTTTCTTT. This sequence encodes CATSRNRPEDRGVGGTEAFF.

Here the CDR3 DNA reads TGCAGCGTTGTGGAGGGGTTAATGGTCTATGGCTACACCTTC. Protein: CSVVEGLMVYGYTF. The V gene is TRBV29-1, the J gene TRBJ1-2; weak D call: TRBD1 (5 bases). The CDR3 spans 14 residues. Trimming cost V 4 bases and J 4 bases, with 16 bases left between them. Germline CDR1 SQVTM, CDR2 ANQGSEA.

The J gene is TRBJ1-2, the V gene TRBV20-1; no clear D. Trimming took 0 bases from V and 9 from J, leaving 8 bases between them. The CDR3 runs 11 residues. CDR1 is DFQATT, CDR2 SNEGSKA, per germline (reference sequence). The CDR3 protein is CSARDNLSYTF. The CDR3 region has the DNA TGCAGTGCTAGAGATAACTTAAGCTACACCTTC.

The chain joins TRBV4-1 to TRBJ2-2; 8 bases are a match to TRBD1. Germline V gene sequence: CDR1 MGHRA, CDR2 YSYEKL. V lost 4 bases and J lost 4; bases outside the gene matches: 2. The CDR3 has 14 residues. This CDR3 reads CASSPTGGTGELFF. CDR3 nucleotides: TGCGCCAGCAGCCCTACAGGGGGCACCGGGGAGCTGTTTTTT.

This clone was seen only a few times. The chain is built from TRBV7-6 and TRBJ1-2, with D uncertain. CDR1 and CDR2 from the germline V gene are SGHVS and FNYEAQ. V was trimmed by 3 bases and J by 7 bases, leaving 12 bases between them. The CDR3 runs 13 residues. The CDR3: CASSFEGAAGYTF. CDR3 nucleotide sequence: TGTGCCAGCAGCTTCGAGGGCGCAGCTGGCTACACCTTC.

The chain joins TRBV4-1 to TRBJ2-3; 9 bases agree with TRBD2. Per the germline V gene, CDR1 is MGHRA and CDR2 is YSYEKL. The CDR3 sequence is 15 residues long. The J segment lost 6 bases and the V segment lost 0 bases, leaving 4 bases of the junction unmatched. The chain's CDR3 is CASSQDGSGGDTQYF. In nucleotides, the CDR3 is TGCGCCAGCAGCCAAGATGGTAGCGGGGGCGATACGCAGTATTTT.

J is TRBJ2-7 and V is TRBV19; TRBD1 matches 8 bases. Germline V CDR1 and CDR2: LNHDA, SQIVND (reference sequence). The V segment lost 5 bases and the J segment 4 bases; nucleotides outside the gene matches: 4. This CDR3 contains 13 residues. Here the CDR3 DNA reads TGTGCCAGTAGTCCGGGACAGGCGTACGAGCAGTACTTC. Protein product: CASSPGQAYEQYF.

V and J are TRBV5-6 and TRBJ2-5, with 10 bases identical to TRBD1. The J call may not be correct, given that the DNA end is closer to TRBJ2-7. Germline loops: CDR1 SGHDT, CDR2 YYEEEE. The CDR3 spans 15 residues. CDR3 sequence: CASSLAGTGAHEQYF. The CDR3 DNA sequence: TGTGCCAGCAGCCTGGCCGGGACAGGGGCCCACGAGCAGTACTTC.

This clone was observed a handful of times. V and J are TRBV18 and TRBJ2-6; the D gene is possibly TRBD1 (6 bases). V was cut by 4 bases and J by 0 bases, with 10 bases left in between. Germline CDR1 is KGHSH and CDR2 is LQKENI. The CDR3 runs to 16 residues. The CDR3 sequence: CASSRQASSGANVLTF. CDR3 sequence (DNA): TGTGCCAGCTCACGACAGGCAAGCTCTGGGGCCAACGTCCTGACTTTC.

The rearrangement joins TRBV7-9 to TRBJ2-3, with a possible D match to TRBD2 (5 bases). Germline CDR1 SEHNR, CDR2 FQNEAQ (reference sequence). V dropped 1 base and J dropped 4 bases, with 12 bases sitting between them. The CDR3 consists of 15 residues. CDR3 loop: CASSLGGPTADTQYF. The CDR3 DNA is TGTGCCAGCAGCTTAGGAGGGCCCACAGCAGATACGCAGTATTTT.

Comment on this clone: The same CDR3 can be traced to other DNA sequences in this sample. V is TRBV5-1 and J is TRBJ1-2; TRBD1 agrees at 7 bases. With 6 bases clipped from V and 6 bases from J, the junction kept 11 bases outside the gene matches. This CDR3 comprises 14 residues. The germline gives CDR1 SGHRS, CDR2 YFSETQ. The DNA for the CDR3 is TGCGCCAGCAACCCAGGGGGACGTCCTGATGGCTACACCTTC. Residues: CASNPGGRPDGYTF.

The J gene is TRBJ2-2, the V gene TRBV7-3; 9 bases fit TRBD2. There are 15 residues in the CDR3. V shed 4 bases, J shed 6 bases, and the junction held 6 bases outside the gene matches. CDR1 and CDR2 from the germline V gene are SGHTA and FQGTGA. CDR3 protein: CASSSTSGAPGELFF. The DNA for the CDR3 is TGTGCCAGCAGCTCGACTAGCGGAGCCCCCGGGGAGCTGTTTTTT.

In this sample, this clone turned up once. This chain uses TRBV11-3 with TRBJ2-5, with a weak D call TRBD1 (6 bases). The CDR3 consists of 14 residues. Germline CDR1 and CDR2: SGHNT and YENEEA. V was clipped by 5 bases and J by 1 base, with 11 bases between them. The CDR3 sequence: CASSHRDTQETQYF. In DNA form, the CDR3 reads TGTGCCAGCAGCCACCGGGACACCCAAGAGACCCAGTACTTC.

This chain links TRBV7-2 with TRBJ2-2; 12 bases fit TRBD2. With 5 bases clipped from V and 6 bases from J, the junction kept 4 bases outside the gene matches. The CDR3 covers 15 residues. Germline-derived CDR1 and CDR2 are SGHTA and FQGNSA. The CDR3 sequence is CASSPSGGAAGELFF. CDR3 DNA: TGTGCCAGCAGCCCTAGCGGGGGGGCGGCCGGGGAGCTGTTTTTT.

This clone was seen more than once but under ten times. The CDR3 DNA reads as TGTGCCAGCAGTCCAGAGGGACTAGCGGGGGGAGAGACCCAGTACTTC. It encodes CASSPEGLAGGETQYF. This chain uses TRBV27 with TRBJ2-5; the match to TRBD2 covers 15 bases. The CDR3 is 16 amino acids. The germline CDR1 and CDR2 sequences are MNHEY and SMNVEV (reference sequence). With 5 bases clipped from V and 4 bases from J, the junction kept 5 bases outside the gene matches.

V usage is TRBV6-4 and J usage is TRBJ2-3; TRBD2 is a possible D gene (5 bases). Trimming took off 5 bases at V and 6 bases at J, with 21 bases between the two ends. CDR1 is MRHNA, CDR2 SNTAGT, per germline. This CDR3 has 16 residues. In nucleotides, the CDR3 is TGTGCCAGCAGTCCCCTTCATTCGAAATCGGGGGATACGCAGTATTTT. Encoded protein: CASSPLHSKSGDTQYF.

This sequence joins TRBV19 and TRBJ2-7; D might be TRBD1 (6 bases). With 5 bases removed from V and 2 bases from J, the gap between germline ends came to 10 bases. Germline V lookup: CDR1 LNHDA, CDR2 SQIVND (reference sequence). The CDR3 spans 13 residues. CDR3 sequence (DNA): TGTGCCAGTAGTTACACAGGGACCTACGAGCAGTACTTC. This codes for CASSYTGTYEQYF.

The CDR3 sequence is CASSQEPSGDYNEQFF. In DNA, the CDR3 is TGCGCCAGCAGCCAAGAACCCAGCGGGGACTACAATGAGCAGTTCTTC. The chain recombines TRBV4-1 with TRBJ2-1; 7 nucleotides line up with TRBD2. The CDR3 consists of 16 residues. Germline V CDR1 and CDR2: MGHRA, YSYEKL. Trimming at V came to 0 bases and at J to 3 bases, leaving 5 bases not matched to a gene.

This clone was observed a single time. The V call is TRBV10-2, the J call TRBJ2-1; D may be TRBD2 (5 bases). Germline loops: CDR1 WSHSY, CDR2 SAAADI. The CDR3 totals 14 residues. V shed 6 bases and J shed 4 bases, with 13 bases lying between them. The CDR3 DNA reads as TGCGCCAGCAGAGGTCGGGGTGATTACAATGAGCAGTTCTTC. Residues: CASRGRGDYNEQFF.

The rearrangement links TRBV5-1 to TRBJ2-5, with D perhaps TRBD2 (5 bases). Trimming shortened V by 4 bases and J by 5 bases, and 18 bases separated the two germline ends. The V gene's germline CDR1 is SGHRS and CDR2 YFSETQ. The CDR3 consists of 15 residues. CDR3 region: CASSPDGGMTETQYF. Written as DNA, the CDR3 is TGCGCCAGCAGCCCGGATGGAGGAATGACGGAGACCCAGTACTTC.